Listed below are T cell receptor beta chains from one sample, sequenced in a study of cytomegalovirus exposure and HLA in healthy donors. TCRdb's table, derived via immunoSEQ multiplex PCR, lists solely in-frame clones and lacks some. The table lists 90,000 to 120,000 clones, 70% to 80% of them singletons. The sample was PBMCs. These receptors all stem from a man aged 50 to 60 in good health and CMV-seropositive. CDR3s include the opening cysteine and the closing phenylalanine or tryptophan. The D gene is left open where the match is weak. Where a row states a size, it is once, few, many or the class of an expanded clone; other rows omit it.

V,D,size,J,DNA,CDR3
TRBV4-1,.,.,TRBJ2-1,TGCGCCAGCAGCCAAGATCCAGGTCAGAGCTCCTACAATGAGCAGTTCTTC,CASSQDPGQSSYNEQFF
TRBV5-1,.,.,TRBJ2-5,TGCGCCAGCAGCTGGGGTCTGGGAGTCCAAGAGACCCAGTACTTC,CASSWGLGVQETQYF
TRBV5-1,TRBD1,.,TRBJ1-2,TGCGCCAGCAGCTTGGGACAGGGCGATAGGTATGGCTACACCTTC,CASSLGQGDRYGYTF
TRBV10-3,.,.,TRBJ2-7,TGTGCCATCAGTGAGTCGATTATGGAGGCTTCCTACGAGCAGTACTTC,CAISESIMEASYEQYF
TRBV6-6,TRBD1,.,TRBJ1-3,TGTGCCAGCAGTTCCCCAATGACAGGGTCAGGAAACACCATATATTTT,CASSSPMTGSGNTIYF
TRBV11-2,TRBD2,.,TRBJ2-7,TGTGCCAGCAGCTTAGGGTTAGCGGGAGCGGTAGGGCAGTACTTC,CASSLGLAGAVGQYF
TRBV5-1,TRBD2,.,TRBJ2-3,TGCGCCAGCAGCTCCCGGACTAGCGGGGTTACAGATACGCAGTATTTT,CASSSRTSGVTDTQYF
TRBV7-8,.,.,TRBJ1-5,TGTGCCAGCAGCTTAGGGCAGAATCAGCCCCAGCATTTT,CASSLGQNQPQHF
TRBV9,TRBD1,once,TRBJ1-1,TGTGCCAGCAGCGTAGTAAGTCTCAGAGGGTCTGGGACAGCTGAAGCTTTCTTT,CASSVVSLRGSGTAEAFF
TRBV9,TRBD2,.,TRBJ2-7,TGTGCCAGCAGCGTAGGGGGAGGGACTAGCGGCTACGAGCAGTACTTC,CASSVGGGTSGYEQYF
TRBV19,.,.,TRBJ2-2,TGTGCCAGTAGTATAGTCTCGGCGGGTCCTTTTGGGGAGCTGTTTTTT,CASSIVSAGPFGELFF
TRBV5-4,TRBD1,.,TRBJ1-2,TGTGCCAGCAGCCCGACAGGGGTGGACTATGGCTACACCTTC,CASSPTGVDYGYTF
TRBV11-2,TRBD1,.,TRBJ1-1,TGTGCCAGCACCCTTAGGGGGCAGGCCTCTGAAGCTTTCTTT,CASTLRGQASEAFF
TRBV29-1,TRBD1,.,TRBJ2-7,TGCAGCGTTGAGGAACCACAGGGGTTCTCCTACGAGCAGTACTTC,CSVEEPQGFSYEQYF
TRBV15,.,.,TRBJ1-3,TGTGCCACCAGCAGAGGACAGAACTCTGGAAACACCATATATTTT,CATSRGQNSGNTIYF
TRBV30,TRBD2,.,TRBJ2-1,TGTGCCTGGAGGGTGGCGGGAGGCCAACCCTACAATGAGCAGTTCTTC,CAWRVAGGQPYNEQFF
TRBV5-6,TRBD2,.,TRBJ2-5,TGTGCCAGCAGCTTCGTAAGACTAGCCTCTCTGGAGACCCAGTACTTC,CASSFVRLASLETQYF
TRBV6-5,.,.,TRBJ2-3,TGTGCCAGCAGTTACTCAGGGGCCCCCGCTACGCAGTATTTT,CASSYSGAPATQYF
TRBV20-1,TRBD1,.,TRBJ1-1,TGCAGTGCCCTAGGACAGGGGCGAGCTTTCTTT,CSALGQGRAFF
TRBV27,.,.,TRBJ1-1,TGTGCCAGCAGGACAGCCATGAACACTGAAGCTTTCTTT,CASRTAMNTEAFF
TRBV29-1,TRBD2,few,TRBJ2-7,TGCAGCGTTGGTAGCGGGAGGACCTACGAGCAGTACTTC,CSVGSGRTYEQYF
TRBV6-1,.,.,TRBJ1-4,TGTGCCAGCATGAGCGGGTGGACTAATGAAAAACTGTTTTTT,CASMSGWTNEKLFF
TRBV27,TRBD2,.,TRBJ2-7,TGTGCCAGCAGTCTAGCGGCTAGCGGGGACCCCTACGAGCAGTACTTC,CASSLAASGDPYEQYF
TRBV5-1,TRBD1,.,TRBJ1-3,TGCGCCAGCAGCCTGGGACAGGGGATTGCTGGAAACACCATATATTTT,CASSLGQGIAGNTIYF
TRBV19,.,.,TRBJ2-7,TGTGCCAGTAGTATCAAGGGAGGTGGCTACGAGCAGTACTTC,CASSIKGGGYEQYF
TRBV9,.,once,TRBJ2-2,TGTGCCAGCAGCGTAGTTCCCATTCCCGGGGAGCTGTTTTTT,CASSVVPIPGELFF
TRBV2,.,.,TRBJ1-3,TGTGCCAGCAGTCTCGGGGGAACCGGAAACACCATATATTTT,CASSLGGTGNTIYF
TRBV7-9,.,.,TRBJ1-1,TGTGCCAGCAGCCCATCAGGGCGGGGAGCTTTCTTT,CASSPSGRGAFF
TRBV5-1,TRBD1,.,TRBJ1-2,TGCGCCAGCAGCCGGACAGGGGAAGATGGCTACACCTTC,CASSRTGEDGYTF
TRBV7-2,TRBD2,few,TRBJ2-2,TGTGCCAGCAGCCAGACGGCTAGCGGGAGTCCCGGGGAGCTGTTTTTT,CASSQTASGSPGELFF
TRBV6-1,.,.,TRBJ1-1,TGTGCCAGCAGTGCAGAGGGCGTGGACACTGAAGCTTTCTTT,CASSAEGVDTEAFF
TRBV15,TRBD2,.,TRBJ2-6,TGTGCCACCAGCAGACTAGCGGGGGCCGCCTCTGGGGCCAACGTCCTGACTTTC,CATSRLAGAASGANVLTF
TRBV18,.,.,TRBJ2-5,TGTGCCAGCTCACCGGGGAGGGAGACCCAGTACTTC,CASSPGRETQYF
TRBV14,.,.,TRBJ1-3,TGTGCCAGCAGCCTCACGGGACAAACGAGCTCTGGAAACACCATATATTTT,CASSLTGQTSSGNTIYF
TRBV9,.,once,TRBJ1-5,TGTGCCAGCTCCAGGGGCAATCAGCCCCAGCATTTT,CASSRGNQPQHF
TRBV19,.,.,TRBJ1-1,TGTGCCAGTAGTAAAAGAAGGCCAGACTACACTGAAGCTTTCTTT,CASSKRRPDYTEAFF
TRBV25-1,.,.,TRBJ2-5,TGTGCCAGCAGTGAATTCGAGAAGACCCAGTACTTC,CASSEFEKTQYF
TRBV5-1,.,.,TRBJ2-1,TGCGCCAGCAGCTTGGTCGGGTCGGGATTGTCCTCCTCCTACAATGAGCAGTTCTTC,CASSLVGSGLSSSYNEQFF
TRBV6-4,.,.,TRBJ1-5,TGTGCCATTCCCAAGCCCCAGCATTTT,CAIPKPQHF
TRBV19,TRBD1,.,TRBJ2-7,TGTGCCAGTAGTAACCGGGACAGGCTCTCCTACGAGCAGTACTTC,CASSNRDRLSYEQYF
TRBV4-1,.,.,TRBJ2-3,TGCGCCAGCAGCCAAGGCTATAGCGGAGGCACAGATACGCAGTATTTT,CASSQGYSGGTDTQYF
TRBV9,.,.,TRBJ1-2,TGTGCCAGCAGCCCTCAGGGAACAGCTAACTATGGCTACACCTTC,CASSPQGTANYGYTF
TRBV2,.,once,TRBJ2-7,TGTGCCAGCACCTCACCGGGGGAGAGACACGAGCAGTACTTC,CASTSPGERHEQYF
TRBV5-6,.,.,TRBJ1-2,TGTGCCAGCAGCCCATCGGTCTATGGCTACACCTTC,CASSPSVYGYTF
TRBV11-2,.,.,TRBJ1-1,TGTGCCAGCAGCTCCCTACTGACAGGTCTAAACACTGAAGCTTTCTTT,CASSSLLTGLNTEAFF